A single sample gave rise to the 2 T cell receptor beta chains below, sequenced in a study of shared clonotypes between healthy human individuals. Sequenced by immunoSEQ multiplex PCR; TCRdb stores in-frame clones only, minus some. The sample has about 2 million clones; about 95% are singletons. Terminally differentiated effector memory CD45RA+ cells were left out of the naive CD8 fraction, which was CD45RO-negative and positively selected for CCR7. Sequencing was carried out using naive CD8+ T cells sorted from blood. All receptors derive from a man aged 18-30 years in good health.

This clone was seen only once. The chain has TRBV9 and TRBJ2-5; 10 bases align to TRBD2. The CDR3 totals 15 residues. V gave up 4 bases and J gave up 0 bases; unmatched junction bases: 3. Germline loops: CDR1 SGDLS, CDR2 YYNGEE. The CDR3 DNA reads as TGTGCCAGCAGCACCGGGACTAGCGACCAAGAGACCCAGTACTTC. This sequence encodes CASSTGTSDQETQYF.

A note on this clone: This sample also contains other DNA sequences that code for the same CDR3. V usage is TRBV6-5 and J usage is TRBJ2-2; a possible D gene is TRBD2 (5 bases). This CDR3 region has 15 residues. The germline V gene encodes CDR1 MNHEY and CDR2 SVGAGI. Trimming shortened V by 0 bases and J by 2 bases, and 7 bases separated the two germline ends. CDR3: CASSYSRANTGELFF. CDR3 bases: TGTGCCAGCAGTTACTCGAGGGCCAACACCGGGGAGCTGTTTTTT.